The clone carrying this T cell receptor (beta chain) has a count of ten or more. Antigen specificity is unknown. Treatment described: oral pan-JAK inhibitor, 5-10 mg twice daily. CD4+ and CD8+ T cells were sorted from PBMCs. The sample originates from a study of CD8+ T cells in alopecia areata. Whole-study findings and limits: For patients receiving tofacitinib, scalp clonality and expanded CD8+ clones among the top 100 significantly decreased. Many expanded lesional clones persisted during tofacitinib (in both scalp and blood).

There are 14 residues in the CDR3. CDR1 LNHDA and CDR2 SQIVND come from the germline V gene (reference sequence). The V segment lost 4 bases and the J segment 5 bases; nucleotides outside the gene matches: 4. Extraction and reverse transcription of RNA yielded cDNA as the sequencing template. Using immunoSEQ multiplex PCR, the repertoire was profiled, and TCRdb retains in-frame clones only, with some absent. This sample has more than 200,000 clones, with over 40% found just once. The receptor comes from a human donor with alopecia areata. The chain joins TRBV19 to TRBJ2-3, with TRBD1 identical over 9 bases. This specimen was CD4+ T cells sorted from blood, taken at approximately week 37, from a patient treated with tofacitinib. The CDR3 DNA reads as TGTGCCAGTAGTACGATGGACAGGGGAGATACGCAGTATTTT. Residues: CASSTMDRGDTQYF.